What follows are 4 T cell receptor beta chains derived from one specimen sequenced in a study of PD-1 blockade in classical Hodgkin lymphoma. All patients experienced relapse after autologous stem cell transplantation, and brentuximab vedotin exposure was variable. Sequencing was performed with immunoSEQ multiplex PCR; in TCRdb, only in-frame clones are kept and a portion is missing. The data show about 110,000 clones, roughly nine tenths seen once. This material consisted of peripheral blood mononuclear cells (PBMCs), taken before the second cycle of nivolumab. These receptors were collected from a human donor with classical Hodgkin lymphoma.

This chain uses TRBV5-6 with TRBJ2-3; D not certain. In germline, CDR1 is SGHDT, CDR2 YYEEEE. V gave up 5 bases and J gave up 0 bases, with 4 bases separating them. This CDR3 region has 12 residues. CDR3 sequence: CASRLSTDTQYF. CDR3 sequence (DNA): TGTGCCAGCAGGTTGAGCACAGATACGCAGTATTTT.

The DNA for the CDR3 is TGTGCCAGTAGTGTGGGGGGGCAGTATAGCAATCAGCCCCAGCATTTT. It yields the protein CASSVGGQYSNQPQHF. The chain employs TRBV19 and TRBJ1-5, with D perhaps matching TRBD1 (6 bases). CDR1 and CDR2 (germline): LNHDA, SQIVND (reference sequence). This CDR3 comprises 16 residues. V shed 5 bases and J shed 0 bases, with 14 bases lying between them.

V usage is TRBV25-1 and J usage is TRBJ1-1; 7 bases map to TRBD1. This CDR3 comprises 17 residues. V lost 4 bases and J lost 1; bases outside the gene matches: 12. Germline V CDR1 and CDR2: MGHDK, SYGVNS. As DNA, the CDR3 is TGTGCCAGCAGTGCCCCCAGGGGGGAGGGTGGGAACACTGAAGCTTTCTTT. Amino acids: CASSAPRGEGGNTEAFF.

The V and J genes are TRBV6-1 and TRBJ1-5; the D is unclear. Germline CDR1 and CDR2: MNHNS and SASEGT. The V end was cut by 4 bases, the J end by 1 base, with 11 bases between. The CDR3 is made up of 15 amino acids. CDR3 residues: CASSVNWGSNQPQHF. CDR3 bases: TGTGCCAGCAGTGTTAATTGGGGAAGCAATCAGCCCCAGCATTTT.